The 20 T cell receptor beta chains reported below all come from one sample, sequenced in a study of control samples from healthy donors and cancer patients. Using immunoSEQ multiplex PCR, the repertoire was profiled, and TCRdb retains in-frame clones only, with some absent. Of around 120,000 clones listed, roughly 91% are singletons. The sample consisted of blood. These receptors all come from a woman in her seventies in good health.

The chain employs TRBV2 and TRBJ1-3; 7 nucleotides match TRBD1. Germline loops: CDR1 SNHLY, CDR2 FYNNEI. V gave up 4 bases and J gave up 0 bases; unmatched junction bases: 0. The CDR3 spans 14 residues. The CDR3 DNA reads TGTGCCAGCAGTGGACAGGGCTCTGGAAACACCATATATTTT. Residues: CASSGQGSGNTIYF.

The CDR3 loop reads CASSLTATPLNQPQHF. In DNA, the CDR3 is TGTGCCAGCAGTTTAACCGCAACCCCTCTAAATCAGCCCCAGCATTTT. The genes are TRBV27 and TRBJ1-5, with D unresolved. The CDR3 length is 16 residues. Trimming removed 2 bases from V and 4 bases from J, with 15 bases in between. Germline CDR1 reads MNHEY; CDR2 reads SMNVEV (reference sequence).

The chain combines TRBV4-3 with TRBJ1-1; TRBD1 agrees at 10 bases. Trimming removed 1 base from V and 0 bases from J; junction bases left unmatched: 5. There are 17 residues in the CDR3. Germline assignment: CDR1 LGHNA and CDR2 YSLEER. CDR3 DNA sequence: TGCGCCAGCAGCCAAGGACAGGGGGCTACCTTGAACACTGAAGCTTTCTTT. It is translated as CASSQGQGATLNTEAFF.

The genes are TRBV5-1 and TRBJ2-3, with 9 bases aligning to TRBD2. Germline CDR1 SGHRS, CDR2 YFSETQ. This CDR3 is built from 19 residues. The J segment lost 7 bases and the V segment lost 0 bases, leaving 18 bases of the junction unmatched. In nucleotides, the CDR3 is TGCGCCAGCAGCTTGGAAGGTCTTGGAGCGGGGGGTCCACGGAATACGCAGTATTTT. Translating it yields CASSLEGLGAGGPRNTQYF.

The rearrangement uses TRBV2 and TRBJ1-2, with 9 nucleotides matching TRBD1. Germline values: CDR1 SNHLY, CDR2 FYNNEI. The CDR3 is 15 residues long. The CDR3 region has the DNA TGTGACTCGATCGGGGACAGGGAGGTTCAGTATGGCTACACCTTC. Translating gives CDSIGDREVQYGYTF.

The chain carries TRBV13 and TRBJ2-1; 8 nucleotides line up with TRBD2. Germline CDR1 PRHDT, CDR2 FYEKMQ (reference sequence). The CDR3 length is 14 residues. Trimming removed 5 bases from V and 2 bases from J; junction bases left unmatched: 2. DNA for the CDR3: TGTGCCAGCAGCACGGGACTAGCCTACAATGAGCAGTTCTTC. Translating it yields CASSTGLAYNEQFF.

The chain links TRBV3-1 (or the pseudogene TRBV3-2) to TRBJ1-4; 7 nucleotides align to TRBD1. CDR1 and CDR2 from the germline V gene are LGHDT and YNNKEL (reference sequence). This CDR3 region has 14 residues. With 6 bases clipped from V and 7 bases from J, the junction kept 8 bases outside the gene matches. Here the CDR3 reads CASRKTGFTEKLFF. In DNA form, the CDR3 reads TGTGCCAGCAGAAAGACAGGGTTTACTGAAAAACTGTTTTTT.

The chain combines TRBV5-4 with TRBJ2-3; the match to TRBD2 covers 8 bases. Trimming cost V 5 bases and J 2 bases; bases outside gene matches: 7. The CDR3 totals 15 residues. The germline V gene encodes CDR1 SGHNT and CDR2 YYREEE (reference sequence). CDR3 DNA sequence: TGTGCCAGCAGTCCGCCAGCGGGGGACACAGATACGCAGTATTTT. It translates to CASSPPAGDTDTQYF.

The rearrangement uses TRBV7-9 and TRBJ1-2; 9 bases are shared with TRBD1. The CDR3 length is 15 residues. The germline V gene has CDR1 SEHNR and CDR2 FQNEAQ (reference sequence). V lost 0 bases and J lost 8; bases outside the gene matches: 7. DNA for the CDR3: TGTGCCAGCAGCTTAGCCGGAACAGGGGGCGGGGGCTACACCTTC. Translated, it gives CASSLAGTGGGGYTF.

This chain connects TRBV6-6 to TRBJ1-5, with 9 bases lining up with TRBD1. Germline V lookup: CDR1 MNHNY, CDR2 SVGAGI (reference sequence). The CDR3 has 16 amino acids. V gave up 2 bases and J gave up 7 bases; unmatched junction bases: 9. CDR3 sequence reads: CASSYHRDRAGQPQHF. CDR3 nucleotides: TGTGCCAGCAGTTACCACCGGGACAGGGCGGGGCAGCCCCAGCATTTT.

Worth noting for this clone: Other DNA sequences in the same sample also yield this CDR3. This chain's CDR3 is CASSPDSMNTEAFF. The CDR3 DNA sequence: TGTGCCAGCTCACCTGACAGTATGAACACTGAAGCTTTCTTT. The genes are TRBV18 and TRBJ1-1, with D maybe TRBD1 (5 bases). The CDR3 is 14 amino acids. The V and J ends lost 3 bases and 0 bases respectively, with 8 bases between them. CDR1 and CDR2 (germline): KGHSH, LQKENI.

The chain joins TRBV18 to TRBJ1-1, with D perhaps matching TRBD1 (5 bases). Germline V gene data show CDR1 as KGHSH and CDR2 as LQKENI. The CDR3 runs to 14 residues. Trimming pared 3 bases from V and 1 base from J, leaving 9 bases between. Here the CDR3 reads CASSPGGGNTEAFF. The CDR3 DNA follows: TGTGCCAGCTCACCCGGGGGAGGGAACACTGAAGCTTTCTTT.

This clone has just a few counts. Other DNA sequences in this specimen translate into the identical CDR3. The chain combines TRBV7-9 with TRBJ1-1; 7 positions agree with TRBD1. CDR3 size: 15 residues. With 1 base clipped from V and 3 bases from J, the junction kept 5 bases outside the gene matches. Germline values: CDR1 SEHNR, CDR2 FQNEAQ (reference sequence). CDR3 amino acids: CASSLGQGAYTEAFF. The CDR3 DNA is TGTGCCAGCAGCTTAGGACAGGGAGCTTACACTGAAGCTTTCTTT.

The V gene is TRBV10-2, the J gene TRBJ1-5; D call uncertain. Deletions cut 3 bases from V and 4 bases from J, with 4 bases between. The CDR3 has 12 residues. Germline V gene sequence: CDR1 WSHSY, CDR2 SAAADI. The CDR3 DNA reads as TGCGCCAGCAGTGACTGGAATCAGCCCCAGCATTTT. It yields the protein CASSDWNQPQHF.

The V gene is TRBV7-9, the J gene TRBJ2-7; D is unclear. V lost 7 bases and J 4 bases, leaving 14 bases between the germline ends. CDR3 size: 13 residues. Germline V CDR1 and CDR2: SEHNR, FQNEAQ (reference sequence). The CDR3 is CASNLGSSYEQYF. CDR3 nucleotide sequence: TGTGCCAGCAACCTGGGGTCTTCATACGAGCAGTACTTC.

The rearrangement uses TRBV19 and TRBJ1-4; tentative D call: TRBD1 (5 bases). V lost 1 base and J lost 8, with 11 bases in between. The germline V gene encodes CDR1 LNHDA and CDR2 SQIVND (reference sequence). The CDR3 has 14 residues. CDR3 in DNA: TGTGCCAGTAGTATAGGGGGGAGTGCGGAAAAACTGTTTTTT. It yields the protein CASSIGGSAEKLFF.

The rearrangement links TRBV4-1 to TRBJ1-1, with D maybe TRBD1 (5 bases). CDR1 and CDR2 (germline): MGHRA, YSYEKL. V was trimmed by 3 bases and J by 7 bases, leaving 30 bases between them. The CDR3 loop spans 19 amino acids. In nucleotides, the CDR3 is TGCGCCAGCAGCCACCGAACCGAGTGGAGACAGACATCTGCGGGTGAAGCTTTCTTT. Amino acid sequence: CASSHRTEWRQTSAGEAFF.

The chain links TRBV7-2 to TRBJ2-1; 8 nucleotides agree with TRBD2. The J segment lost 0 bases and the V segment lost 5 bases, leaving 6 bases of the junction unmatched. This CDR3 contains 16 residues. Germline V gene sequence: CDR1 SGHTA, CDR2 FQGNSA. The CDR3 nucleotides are TGTGCCAGCAGCCGCGGGGGGCCCATCTCCTACAATGAGCAGTTCTTC. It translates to CASSRGGPISYNEQFF.

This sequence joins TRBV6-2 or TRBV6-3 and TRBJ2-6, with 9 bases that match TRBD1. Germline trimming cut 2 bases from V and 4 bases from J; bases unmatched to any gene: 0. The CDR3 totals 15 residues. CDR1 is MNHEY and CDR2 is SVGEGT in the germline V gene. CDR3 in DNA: TGTGCCAGCAGTTACGGGACAGGGGGGGCCAACGTCCTGACTTTC. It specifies CASSYGTGGANVLTF.

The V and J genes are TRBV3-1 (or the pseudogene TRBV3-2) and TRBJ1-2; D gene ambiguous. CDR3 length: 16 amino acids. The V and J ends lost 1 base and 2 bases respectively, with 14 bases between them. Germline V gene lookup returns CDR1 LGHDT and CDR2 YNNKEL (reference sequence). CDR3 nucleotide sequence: TGTGCCAGCAGCCAAGTCCTCACAGCTCAGAACTATGGCTACACCTTC. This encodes CASSQVLTAQNYGYTF.